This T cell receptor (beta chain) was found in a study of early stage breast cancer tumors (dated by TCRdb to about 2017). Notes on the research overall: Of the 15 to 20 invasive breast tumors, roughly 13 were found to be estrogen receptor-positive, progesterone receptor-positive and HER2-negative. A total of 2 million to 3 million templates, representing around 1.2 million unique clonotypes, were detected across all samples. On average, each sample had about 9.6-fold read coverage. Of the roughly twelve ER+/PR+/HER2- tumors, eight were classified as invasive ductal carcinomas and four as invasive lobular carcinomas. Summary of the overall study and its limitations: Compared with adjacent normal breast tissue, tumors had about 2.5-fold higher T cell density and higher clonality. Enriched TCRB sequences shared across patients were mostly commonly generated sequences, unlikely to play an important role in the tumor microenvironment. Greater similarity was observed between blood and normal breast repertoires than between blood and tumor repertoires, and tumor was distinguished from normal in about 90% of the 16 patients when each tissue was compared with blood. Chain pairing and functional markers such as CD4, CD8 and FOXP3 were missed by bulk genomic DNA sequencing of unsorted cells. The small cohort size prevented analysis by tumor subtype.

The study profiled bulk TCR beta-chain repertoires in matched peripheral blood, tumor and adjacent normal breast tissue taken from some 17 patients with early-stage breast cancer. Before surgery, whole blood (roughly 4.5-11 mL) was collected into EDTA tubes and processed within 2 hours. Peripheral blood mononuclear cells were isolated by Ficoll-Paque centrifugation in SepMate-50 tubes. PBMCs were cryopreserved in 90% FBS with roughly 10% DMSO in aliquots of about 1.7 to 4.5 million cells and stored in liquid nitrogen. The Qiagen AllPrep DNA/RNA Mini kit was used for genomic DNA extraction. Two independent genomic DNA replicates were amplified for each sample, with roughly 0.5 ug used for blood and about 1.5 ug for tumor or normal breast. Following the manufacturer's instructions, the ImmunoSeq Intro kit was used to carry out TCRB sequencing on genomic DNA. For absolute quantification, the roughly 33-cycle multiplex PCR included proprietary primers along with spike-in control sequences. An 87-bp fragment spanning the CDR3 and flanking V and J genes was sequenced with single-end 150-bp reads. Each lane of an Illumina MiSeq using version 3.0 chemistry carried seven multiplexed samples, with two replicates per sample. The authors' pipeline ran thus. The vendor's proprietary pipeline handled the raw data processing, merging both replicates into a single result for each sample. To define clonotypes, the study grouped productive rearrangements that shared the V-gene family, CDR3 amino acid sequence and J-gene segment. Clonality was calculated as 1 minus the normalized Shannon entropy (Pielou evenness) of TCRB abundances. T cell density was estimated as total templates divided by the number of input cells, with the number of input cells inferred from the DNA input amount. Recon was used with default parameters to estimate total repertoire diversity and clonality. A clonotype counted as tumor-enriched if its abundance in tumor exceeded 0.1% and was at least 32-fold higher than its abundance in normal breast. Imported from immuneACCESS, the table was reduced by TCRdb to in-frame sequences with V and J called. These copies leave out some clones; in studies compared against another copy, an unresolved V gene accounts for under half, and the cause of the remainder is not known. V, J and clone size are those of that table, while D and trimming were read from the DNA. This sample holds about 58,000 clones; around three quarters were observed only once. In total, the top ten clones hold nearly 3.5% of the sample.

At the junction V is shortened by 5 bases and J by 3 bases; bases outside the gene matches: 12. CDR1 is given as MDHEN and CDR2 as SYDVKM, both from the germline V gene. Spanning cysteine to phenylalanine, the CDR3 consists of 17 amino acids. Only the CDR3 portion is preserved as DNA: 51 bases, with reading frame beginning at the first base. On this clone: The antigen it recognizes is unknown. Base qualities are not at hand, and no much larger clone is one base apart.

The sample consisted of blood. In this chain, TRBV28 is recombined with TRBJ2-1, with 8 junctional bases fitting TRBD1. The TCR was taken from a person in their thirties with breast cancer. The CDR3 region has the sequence CASSRGTGTGRYNEQFF. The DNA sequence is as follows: TGTGCCAGCAGTAGGGGAACCGGGACAGGACGCTACAATGAGCAGTTCTTC.